The 2 T cell receptor beta chains below come from one sample, sequenced in a study of blood T cell repertoires in COVID-19. The table came from immunoSEQ multiplex PCR; TCRdb's copy has only in-frame clones and leaves some out. The sample lists under 85,000 clones; around 88% were seen once. Source material: peripheral blood. The receptor source for this set is a man older than 75 with active or convalescent COVID-19.

This clone was picked up one time. The chain employs TRBV2 and TRBJ1-4; 9 bases are shared with TRBD1. The CDR3 sequence is 14 residues long. Germline V gene lookup returns CDR1 SNHLY and CDR2 FYNNEI. Germline trimming cut 6 bases from V and 4 bases from J; bases unmatched to any gene: 3. The CDR3 spells CASRTTGGNEKLFF. CDR3 DNA: TGTGCCAGCAGAACGACAGGGGGTAATGAAAAACTGTTTTTT.

The chain links TRBV28 to TRBJ2-7; D uncertain. The germline gives CDR1 MDHEN, CDR2 SYDVKM. V dropped 5 bases and J dropped 4 bases, with 12 bases sitting between them. The CDR3 loop spans 13 amino acids. The CDR3, as DNA: TGTGCCAGCAGTCTATCCCCCCTTTACGAGCAGTACTTC. This codes for CASSLSPLYEQYF.